The present T cell receptor beta chain was sequenced within a study of CD4 T cells in relation to SARS-CoV-2 and coronaviruses. The CDR3 extends over 14 amino acids. V gave up 5 bases and J gave up 4 bases, with 14 bases separating them. Germline V CDR1 and CDR2: SGHVS, FNYEAQ. Turning to this clone: Its target is unknown.

The unexposed donors gave CD4+ T cells in about 2011-2018, prior to COVID-19. After approximately 10 days of culture, CD4+ T cells were isolated. TCRdb's copy holds only in-frame clones and misses some; the assay was immunoSEQ multiplex PCR. The sample carries 25,000 or so clones, approximately 73% recorded once. The receptor's source is a human donor in good health. What was sequenced was CD4+ T cells from PBMCs, cultured in vitro. This chain connects TRBV7-6 to TRBJ2-5; either TRBD1 or TRBD2 may fit D (6 bases each). CDR3 in DNA: TGTGCCAGCAGCCAACGGTGGGGGGCAGAGACCCAGTACTTC. Protein product: CASSQRWGAETQYF.